A selection of T cell receptor beta chains follows, all from one sample in a study of shared clonotypes between healthy human individuals. Sequencing used immunoSEQ multiplex PCR; TCRdb keeps in-frame clones, though not all of them. The sample has 550,000 to 850,000 clones, approximately 79% seen once. Source material: memory CD4+ T cells sorted from blood. These receptors were taken from a woman in her 30s in good health. The CDR3 runs from the conserved cysteine through the conserved F or W. Each record gives: D gene, V gene, clone size, J gene, CDR3 protein, CDR3 DNA. A D gene is named only where the DNA matches it firmly. Size is stated for part of the rows, as once, few or many counts, or as a class when the clone is expanded.

D: TRBD1; V: TRBV6-5; size: NA; J: TRBJ1-1; CDR3: CASSNPEGQGGAFF; DNA: TGTGCCAGCAGTAACCCCGAGGGACAGGGGGGAGCTTTCTTT
D: TRBD2; V: TRBV23-1; size: few; J: TRBJ2-7; CDR3: CASSQYSGRARNEQYF; DNA: TGCGCCAGCAGTCAATATAGCGGGAGGGCCAGGAACGAGCAGTACTTC
D: TRBD2; V: TRBV28; size: few; J: TRBJ2-4; CDR3: CASRGASGSSKNIQYF; DNA: TGTGCCAGCAGGGGGGCTAGCGGGAGTTCTAAAAACATTCAGTACTTC
D: NA; V: TRBV7-8; size: NA; J: TRBJ1-2; CDR3: CASSLLDKANYGYTF; DNA: TGTGCCAGCAGCTTATTGGACAAAGCTAACTATGGCTACACCTTC
D: TRBD2; V: TRBV30; size: NA; J: TRBJ2-5; CDR3: CAWSVKIAGPQETQYF; DNA: TGTGCCTGGAGTGTAAAGATAGCGGGGCCCCAAGAGACCCAGTACTTC
D: TRBD1; V: TRBV7-3; size: NA; J: TRBJ1-1; CDR3: CASSSGTGYTEAFF; DNA: TGTGCCAGCAGCTCCGGGACAGGATACACTGAAGCTTTCTTT
D: NA; V: TRBV28; size: NA; J: TRBJ2-7; CDR3: CASSVGFPEQYF; DNA: TGTGCCAGCAGTGTTGGGTTCCCCGAGCAGTACTTC
D: NA; V: TRBV7-8; size: NA; J: TRBJ2-2; CDR3: CASTRTTVNTGELFF; DNA: TGTGCCAGCACCCGAACGACAGTCAACACCGGGGAGCTGTTTTTT
D: NA; V: TRBV11-2; size: NA; J: TRBJ2-1; CDR3: CASSISLNNEQFF; DNA: TGTGCCAGCAGCATTTCTCTCAACAATGAGCAGTTCTTC
D: NA; V: TRBV27; size: NA; J: TRBJ1-2; CDR3: CASTSKPGARDGYTF; DNA: TGTGCCAGCACCTCCAAGCCCGGGGCTCGGGATGGCTACACCTTC
D: NA; V: TRBV5-4; size: NA; J: TRBJ1-1; CDR3: CASSLPSWAANTEAFF; DNA: TGTGCCAGCAGCTTGCCCTCATGGGCGGCGAACACTGAAGCTTTCTTT
D: NA; V: TRBV5-1; size: NA; J: TRBJ1-3; CDR3: CASSLAPGATGNTIYF; DNA: TGCGCCAGCAGCTTGGCCCCGGGGGCGACTGGAAACACCATATATTTT
D: TRBD2; V: TRBV28; size: NA; J: TRBJ2-2; CDR3: CASRILAGVTGELFF; DNA: TGTGCCAGCAGAATCCTAGCGGGAGTAACCGGGGAGCTGTTTTTT
D: NA; V: TRBV2; size: NA; J: TRBJ1-4; CDR3: CASSGVGEKLFF; DNA: TGTGCCAGCAGTGGCGTCGGTGAAAAACTGTTTTTT
D: NA; V: TRBV30; size: once; J: TRBJ1-5; CDR3: CAWSQGHSLQPQHF; DNA: TGTGCCTGGAGTCAAGGACATAGCCTTCAGCCCCAGCATTTT
D: NA; V: TRBV28; size: NA; J: TRBJ2-7; CDR3: CASIPGTGGSIAGGRISYEQYF; DNA: TGTGCCAGCATCCCCGGGACAGGGGGTTCAATAGCGGGAGGGCGAATCTCCTACGAGCAGTACTTC
D: NA; V: TRBV2; size: NA; J: TRBJ1-2; CDR3: CASSRGPSDNGYTF; DNA: TGTGCCAGCAGTCGTGGACCCTCAGATAATGGCTACACCTTC
D: TRBD1; V: TRBV6-1; size: NA; J: TRBJ1-2; CDR3: CASSATDRGGYTF; DNA: TGTGCCAGCAGTGCGACCGACAGGGGTGGCTACACCTTC
D: NA; V: TRBV5-1; size: NA; J: TRBJ1-1; CDR3: CASSLEHSGSGTEAFF; DNA: TGCGCCAGCAGCCTAGAGCATTCGGGTTCCGGCACTGAAGCTTTCTTT
D: TRBD2; V: TRBV5-1; size: few; J: TRBJ2-1; CDR3: CASRLAGGYNEQFF; DNA: TGCGCCAGCCGACTAGCGGGAGGGTACAATGAGCAGTTCTTC
D: NA; V: TRBV19; size: NA; J: TRBJ2-2; CDR3: CASSIAAGSRTGELFF; DNA: TGTGCCAGTAGTATAGCGGCCGGGAGCAGAACCGGGGAGCTGTTTTTT
D: TRBD1; V: TRBV5-1; size: NA; J: TRBJ2-5; CDR3: CASSLRQGEETQYF; DNA: TGCGCCAGCAGCTTGAGACAGGGCGAAGAGACCCAGTACTTC
D: NA; V: TRBV11-2; size: NA; J: TRBJ2-5; CDR3: CASSLGFQETQYF; DNA: TGTGCCAGCAGCTTAGGGTTTCAAGAGACCCAGTACTTC
D: NA; V: TRBV7-7; size: NA; J: TRBJ2-5; CDR3: CASSKRTVREETQYF; DNA: TGTGCCAGCAGCAAAAGGACGGTCCGAGAAGAGACCCAGTACTTC
D: TRBD1; V: TRBV15; size: few; J: TRBJ1-5; CDR3: CATSREGTESQPQHF; DNA: TGTGCCACCAGCAGAGAGGGGACAGAAAGTCAGCCCCAGCATTTT
D: TRBD1; V: TRBV5-1; size: NA; J: TRBJ2-2; CDR3: CASSPFDRDTGELFF; DNA: TGCGCCAGCAGCCCCTTTGACAGGGACACCGGGGAGCTGTTTTTT
D: TRBD2; V: TRBV27; size: NA; J: TRBJ2-3; CDR3: CASSHQLAGESPQYF; DNA: TGTGCCAGCAGCCACCAACTAGCGGGGGAGAGCCCGCAGTATTTT
D: NA; V: TRBV6-1; size: NA; J: TRBJ2-2; CDR3: CASSGNFGMVGANTGELFF; DNA: TGTGCCAGCAGTGGGAACTTCGGGATGGTGGGAGCGAACACCGGGGAGCTGTTTTTT
D: NA; V: TRBV7-6; size: NA; J: TRBJ2-7; CDR3: CASSFFPPPRAGYPQYF; DNA: TGTGCCAGCAGCTTTTTTCCCCCCCCGCGCGCCGGCTACCCCCAGTACTTC
D: NA; V: TRBV5-1; size: NA; J: TRBJ1-4; CDR3: CASSPGRRLNEKLFF; DNA: TGCGCCAGCAGCCCGGGTAGACGCCTGAATGAAAAACTGTTTTTT
D: TRBD1; V: TRBV6-4; size: NA; J: TRBJ1-1; CDR3: CASSSSTGVGTEAFF; DNA: TGTGCCAGCAGTTCATCTACAGGGGTCGGGACTGAAGCTTTCTTT
D: TRBD1; V: TRBV28; size: NA; J: TRBJ2-4; CDR3: CASSFTGDLVKNIQYF; DNA: TGTGCCAGCAGTTTTACAGGGGACCTAGTCAAAAACATTCAGTACTTC
D: NA; V: TRBV4-2; size: once; J: TRBJ1-2; CDR3: CASSQEISNANYGYTF; DNA: TGTGCCAGCAGCCAAGAAATTAGCAACGCTAACTATGGCTACACCTTC
D: NA; V: TRBV5-4; size: NA; J: TRBJ2-3; CDR3: CASSPGPDFTDTQYF; DNA: TGTGCCAGCAGCCCTGGACCTGATTTCACAGATACGCAGTATTTT
D: NA; V: TRBV20-1; size: NA; J: TRBJ2-1; CDR3: CSARRANEQFF; DNA: TGCAGTGCTAGAAGGGCCAATGAGCAGTTCTTC
D: NA; V: TRBV28; size: NA; J: TRBJ2-7; CDR3: CASSLKGGVYEQYF; DNA: TGTGCCAGCAGTTTAAAAGGGGGTGTCTACGAGCAGTACTTC
D: TRBD1; V: TRBV5-1; size: few; J: TRBJ2-3; CDR3: CASNRDRKDTQYF; DNA: TGCGCCAGCAACCGGGACAGAAAAGATACGCAGTATTTT